This record concerns one TCR beta chain sequence. Its antigen is currently unknown. The source of the sample is a study of PD-1 blockade in classical Hodgkin lymphoma. Findings and limits, study-wide: Before treatment, TCR diversity in newly diagnosed patients was reportedly lower than in healthy donors.

V lost 6 bases and J lost 2; bases outside the gene matches: 5. The CDR3 spans 15 residues. The germline V gene has CDR1 MNHEY and CDR2 SMNVEV (reference sequence). Measured with immunoSEQ multiplex PCR; TCRdb has only the in-frame clones, and not every one. The data show about 39,000 clones, around 80% seen once. Time point given: cycle 4 day 1 (C4D1), after less than 7 weeks of nivolumab. Every patient relapsed after autologous stem cell transplantation, and brentuximab vedotin exposure varied. The clonotype comes from a human donor with classical Hodgkin lymphoma. Sequencing was performed on peripheral blood mononuclear cells (PBMCs), taken before the fourth cycle of nivolumab. The chain links TRBV27 to TRBJ2-3, with 10 positions matching TRBD2. CDR3 loop: CASSISGGATDTQYF. The CDR3 nucleotides read TGTGCCAGCAGCATCAGCGGGGGGGCCACAGATACGCAGTATTTT.